This entry features one TCR beta chain sequence. Method: immunoSEQ multiplex PCR; TCRdb's copy keeps in-frame clones and lacks some. The sample comprises 12,000 to 15,000 clones, around 94% of which are singletons, and roughly 0.7% rests with the top ten. This sample is part of a study of graft-versus-host responses after intestinal transplantation. Study-level information: Each transplant was multivisceral, liver-intestinal, or isolated intestinal. The study gave all recipients anti-thymocyte globulin induction, then tacrolimus and steroids for 2 to 3 years.

This receptor was taken from a human patient who received an intestinal transplant, so some T cells may come from the graft donor. The sequencing used PBMCs, collected 9 days after transplant.

The CDR3 DNA follows: TGTGCCAGCAGCTTGGACAAATCCTCCTACAATGAGCAGTTCTTC. It is translated as CASSLDKSSYNEQFF. V and J are TRBV13 and TRBJ2-1; tentatively, D is TRBD1 (5 bases). Germline loops: CDR1 PRHDT, CDR2 FYEKMQ (reference sequence). V was cut by 3 bases and J by 0 bases, with 9 bases left in between. The CDR3 runs 15 residues. The variable domain in full, with the rest retrieved from reference TRBV13 and TRBJ2-1, is AAGVIQSPRHLIKEKRETATLKCYPIPRHDTVYWYQQGPGQDPQFLISFYEKMQSDKGSIPDRFSAQQFSDYHSELNMSSLELGDSALYFCASSLDKSSYNEQFFGPGTRLTVL.